The 21 T cell receptor beta chains below all came from one sample that was sequenced in a study of blood T cell repertoires in COVID-19. Only in-frame clones appear in the TCRdb table, and some are missing; sequencing was by immunoSEQ multiplex PCR. The repertoire has approximately 270,000 clones, approximately 85% of them found once; the top ten carry less than 2.5%. The sample taken for sequencing was PBMCs or T cells enriched from blood (not recorded which). The receptors here all came from a woman between 45 and 65 years old who had recovered from COVID-19.

V gene TRBV28 combines with J gene TRBJ2-2; 9 bases line up with TRBD2. The CDR3 sequence is 15 residues long. With V trimmed by 1 base and J by 7 bases, 4 bases remained unmatched. CDR1 and CDR2 from the germline V gene are MDHEN and SYDVKM. CDR3 DNA: TGTGCCAGCAGTTTATTAGCGGGGGCAGGCGGGGAGCTGTTTTTT. This gives the protein CASSLLAGAGGELFF.

A few counts support this clone. This sample includes further DNA sequences coding for the same CDR3. The J gene is TRBJ2-7, the V gene TRBV28, with no clear D. The CDR3 sequence is 12 residues long. V shed 6 bases and J shed 4 bases, with 10 bases lying between them. Germline V gene lookup returns CDR1 MDHEN and CDR2 SYDVKM. The CDR3 nucleotides are TGTGCCAGCAGCTCCCACTCATACGAGCAGTACTTC. Translating gives CASSSHSYEQYF.

The chain uses TRBV28 and TRBJ1-1; maybe TRBD1 (5 bases). The V and J ends lost 3 bases and 1 base respectively, with 12 bases between them. CDR1 and CDR2 (germline): MDHEN, SYDVKM. This CDR3 comprises 15 residues. For the CDR3, the DNA is TGTGCCAGCAGTTTGGGGGGGAACAGGAACACTGAAGCTTTCTTT. Amino acid sequence: CASSLGGNRNTEAFF.

This sequence joins TRBV2 and TRBJ2-7; 8 bases align to TRBD2. V was pared by 8 bases and J by 6 bases, with 15 bases of the junction left unmatched. Germline assignment: CDR1 SNHLY and CDR2 FYNNEI. The CDR3 is made up of 15 amino acids. The CDR3 protein is CASGGALAGSLEQYF. The CDR3 DNA follows: TGTGCCAGCGGCGGGGCGCTAGCGGGTTCCCTCGAGCAGTACTTC.

This clone was observed once. CDR3 region: CASTSARESWGTEAFF. The CDR3 coding sequence is TGTGCCAGCACCAGTGCCCGGGAGAGTTGGGGCACTGAAGCTTTCTTT. The chain employs TRBV28 and TRBJ1-1; D is ambiguous. CDR1 is MDHEN, CDR2 SYDVKM, per germline. The V gene lost 7 bases and the J gene lost 4 bases, with 22 bases spanning the gap. CDR3 length equals 16 residues. The full variable domain, with the rest looked up from reference TRBV28 and TRBJ1-1, is DVKVTQSSRYLVKRTGEKVFLECVQDMDHENMFWYRQDPGLGLRLIYFSYDVKMKEKGDIPEGYSVSREKKERFSLILESASTNQTSMYLCASTSARESWGTEAFFGQGTRLTVV.

The J gene is TRBJ2-2, the V gene TRBV18; tentatively, D is TRBD1 (6 bases). Trimming stripped 5 bases from V and 5 bases from J, with 15 bases between. The length of the CDR3 is 15 residues. Germline V gene lookup returns CDR1 KGHSH and CDR2 LQKENI. The CDR3 is CASSYYTGKTGELFF. The CDR3 nucleotides read TGTGCCAGCTCATACTACACAGGGAAGACCGGGGAGCTGTTTTTT.

The chain links TRBV30 to TRBJ1-4, with D unresolved. V was clipped by 3 bases and J by 7 bases, with 15 bases between them. The CDR3 sequence is 14 residues long. Germline V lookup: CDR1 GTSNPN, CDR2 SVGIG (reference sequence). CDR3 sequence: CAWRSRVNIEKLFF. CDR3 coding DNA: TGTGCCTGGAGGTCGCGGGTGAACATTGAAAAACTGTTTTTT. Supplemented by reference TRBV30 and TRBJ1-4, the full variable domain reads SQTIHQWPATLVQPVGSPLSLECTVEGTSNPNLYWYRQAAGRGLQLLFYSVGIGQISSEVPQNLSASRPQDRQFILSSKKLLLSDSGFYLCAWRSRVNIEKLFFGSGTQLSVL.

The CDR3 here is CASSFPGAGGHTF. The CDR3 DNA reads as TGTGCCAGCAGTTTTCCCGGGGCAGGGGGCCACACCTTC. The chain combines TRBV6-5 with TRBJ1-2; 8 nucleotides match TRBD1. The V segment lost 4 bases and the J segment 12 bases; nucleotides outside the gene matches: 10. The CDR3 covers 13 residues. CDR1 and CDR2 from the germline V gene are MNHEY and SVGAGI.

The chain joins TRBV5-1 to TRBJ2-7; 10 bases fit TRBD2. This CDR3 has 16 residues. The ends lost 4 bases at V and 4 bases at J; junction bases unmatched: 11. The V gene's germline CDR1 is SGHRS and CDR2 YFSETQ. The CDR3 DNA sequence: TGCGCCAGCAGCAATGGACTAGCGGCCTTTTCGTACGAGCAGTACTTC. Protein product: CASSNGLAAFSYEQYF.

The rearrangement links TRBV15 to TRBJ1-6; D remains unclear. This CDR3 is 14 amino acids long. With 0 bases removed from V and 9 bases from J, the gap between germline ends came to 9 bases. CDR1 LNHNV and CDR2 YYDKDF come from the germline V gene (reference sequence). CDR3 sequence (DNA): TGTGCCACCAGCAGAGATCGTACAAGTTCACCCCTCCACTTT. Translated: CATSRDRTSSPLHF.

The chain is built from TRBV29-1 and TRBJ1-2; TRBD1 is a possible D gene (5 bases). Germline V CDR1 and CDR2: SQVTM, ANQGSEA. This CDR3 contains 12 residues. With 4 bases removed from V and 8 bases from J, the gap between germline ends came to 14 bases. This CDR3 is CSVGFQGSGYTF. Here the CDR3 DNA reads TGCAGCGTTGGTTTCCAGGGTTCCGGCTACACCTTC.

The chain carries TRBV11-2 and TRBJ2-7, with 10 positions matching TRBD1. Losses at the gene ends were 1 base for V and 5 bases for J; bases not matched to a gene: 8. This CDR3 spans 16 amino acids. Germline loops: CDR1 SGHAT, CDR2 FQNNGV. CDR3 sequence: CASSLGVGTGDHEQYF. CDR3 nucleotides: TGTGCCAGCAGCTTAGGGGTCGGGACAGGGGACCACGAGCAGTACTTC.

The chain joins TRBV7-3 to TRBJ2-5, with TRBD1 matching 10 bases. The trim removed 3 bases at V and 4 bases at J, leaving 5 bases unmatched. Germline V gene data show CDR1 as SGHTA and CDR2 as FQGTGA. CDR3 length: 15 amino acids. The CDR3 DNA is TGTGCCAGCAGCTTCTCTGGACAGGGGGGAGAGACCCAGTACTTC. Translated: CASSFSGQGGETQYF.

Concerning this clone: The same CDR3 is also encoded by other DNA sequences in this sample. V usage is TRBV6-5 and J usage is TRBJ2-3, with TRBD1 matching 7 bases. The CDR3 has 14 residues. CDR1 and CDR2 (germline): MNHEY, SVGAGI. The junction had 2 bases not matched to a gene; V was cut back by 0 bases and J by 5 bases. For the CDR3, the DNA is TGTGCCAGCAGTTACTCGACAGGGTTAGATACGCAGTATTTT. Amino acid sequence: CASSYSTGLDTQYF.

This chain links TRBV29-1 with TRBJ2-3, with D perhaps matching TRBD1 (5 bases). The germline CDR1 and CDR2 sequences are SQVTM and ANQGSEA. The V gene lost 7 bases and the J gene lost 6 bases, with 14 bases spanning the gap. The CDR3 runs to 12 residues. CDR3 coding DNA: TGCAGCGCCTACCAGGGATCGGATACGCAGTATTTT. Translation gives CSAYQGSDTQYF.

The V and J genes are TRBV19 and TRBJ2-2; TRBD2 matches 9 bases. CDR1 and CDR2 (germline): LNHDA, SQIVND (reference sequence). CDR3 size: 15 residues. V was pared by 8 bases and J by 2 bases, with 6 bases of the junction left unmatched. The CDR3: CASWSSGRNTGELFF. The CDR3 DNA reads TGTGCCAGTTGGAGTAGCGGGAGAAACACCGGGGAGCTGTTTTTT. The complete variable domain, with remaining parts taken from reference TRBV19 and TRBJ2-2, reads DGGITQSPKYLFRKEGQNVTLSCEQNLNHDAMYWYRQDPGQGLRLIYYSQIVNDFQKGDIAEGYSVSREKKESFPLTVTSAQKNPTAFYLCASWSSGRNTGELFFGEGSRLTVL.

Only one count was recorded for this clone. The chain combines TRBV6-1 with TRBJ1-6; maybe TRBD1 (5 bases). Germline V gene lookup returns CDR1 MNHNS and CDR2 SASEGT. The CDR3 covers 15 residues. The ends were cut back, 1 base at V and 7 bases at J, with 11 bases in the middle. CDR3 sequence reads: CASSEVGHSNSPLHF. CDR3 in DNA: TGTGCCAGCAGTGAAGTCGGACACAGCAATTCACCCCTCCACTTT.

V gene TRBV6-5 combines with J gene TRBJ2-2, with a possible D match to TRBD2 (5 bases). V shed 9 bases and J shed 2 bases, with 13 bases lying between them. The CDR3 extends over 14 amino acids. Looked up from germline, CDR1 is MNHEY and CDR2 is SVGAGI. CDR3 DNA sequence: TGTGCCAGTAGCGAGGTCACAAACACCGGGGAGCTGTTTTTT. As protein: CASSEVTNTGELFF.

This clone was seen only a few times. The chain joins TRBV19 to TRBJ1-2; no reliable D call. Germline V gene data show CDR1 as LNHDA and CDR2 as SQIVND (reference sequence). V was cut by 3 bases and J by 0 bases, with 20 bases left in between. The CDR3 covers 18 residues. CDR3 coding DNA: TGTGCCAGTAGTATCGGTGCCGTAACGGCAACTACTAACTATGGCTACACCTTC. This translates into CASSIGAVTATTNYGYTF.

The chain carries TRBV28 and TRBJ2-1; 12 bases line up with TRBD2. Germline V gene lookup returns CDR1 MDHEN and CDR2 SYDVKM. This CDR3 region has 17 residues. The ends lost 5 bases at V and 3 bases at J; junction bases unmatched: 8. CDR3 in amino acids: CASSTIRTSGIYNEQFF. The DNA for the CDR3 is TGTGCCAGCAGTACAATAAGGACTAGCGGGATCTACAATGAGCAGTTCTTC. The whole variable domain, remainder taken from reference TRBV28 and TRBJ2-1, is DVKVTQSSRYLVKRTGEKVFLECVQDMDHENMFWYRQDPGLGLRLIYFSYDVKMKEKGDIPEGYSVSREKKERFSLILESASTNQTSMYLCASSTIRTSGIYNEQFFGPGTRLTVL.

This clone has only one observation. V gene TRBV3-1 (or the pseudogene TRBV3-2) combines with J gene TRBJ2-1; D is ambiguous. Germline V lookup: CDR1 LGHDT, CDR2 YNNKEL (reference sequence). The V gene lost 5 bases and the J gene lost 5 bases, with 10 bases spanning the gap. This CDR3 is built from 13 residues. In DNA, the CDR3 is TGTGCCAGCAGCAGAACAGAAAACAATGAGCAGTTCTTC. Translation: CASSRTENNEQFF.